This T cell receptor (beta chain) originates from a study of cytomegalovirus exposure and HLA in healthy donors. Whole-study results and caveats: CMV antigen specificity was confirmed in vitro for three CMV-associated chains. Reports credit the classifier with highly specific, highly sensitive diagnosis of cytomegalovirus status. The TCR clusters that emerged in the first cohort tended, a later analysis found, to co-occur in the approximately 120 validation repertoires.

The CDR3 is made up of 14 amino acids. Germline lookup yields CDR1 MNHEY and CDR2 SVGAGI. Trimming pared 6 bases from V and 1 base from J, leaving 12 bases between. Data came from immunoSEQ multiplex PCR; TCRdb stores just in-frame clones and leaves some out. The sample carries some 90,000 clones, 95% to 98% recorded once. With regard to this clone: Its target is unknown.

The origin of this receptor is a man between 18 and 29 years old in good health and CMV-seronegative. The sequencing input was PBMCs. This rearrangement joins TRBV6-5 to TRBJ2-5, with D possibly being TRBD1 (6 bases). The CDR3 protein is CASRPTGLQETQYF. CDR3 nucleotide sequence: TGTGCCAGCAGGCCGACAGGACTCCAAGAGACCCAGTACTTC.